Presented here are 25 T cell receptor beta chains from one specimen sequenced in a study of blood T cell repertoires in COVID-19. Method: immunoSEQ multiplex PCR; TCRdb's copy keeps in-frame clones and lacks some. The sample shows about 280,000 clones, almost 85% of them seen only once. The sample consisted of peripheral blood. These receptor sequences come from a man between 50 and 59 years old with active or convalescent COVID-19.

In regard to this clone: A junction end diverges from the germline sequence, so it may reflect a read error. The genes are TRBV7-7 and TRBJ2-1; 8 bases are a match to TRBD2. The length of the CDR3 is 16 residues. Germline CDR1 SSHAT, CDR2 FNYEAQ (reference sequence). The CDR3 spells CASSSILAEPYNEQFF. The CDR3 DNA is TGTGCTAGCAGCTCAATACTAGCGGAGCCCTACAATGAGCAGTTCTTC.

The chain carries TRBV30 and TRBJ2-7; D is possibly TRBD2 (6 bases). The CDR3 contains 13 residues. Germline V gives CDR1 GTSNPN, CDR2 SVGIG (reference sequence). V shed 5 bases and J shed 5 bases, with 16 bases lying between them. The CDR3 DNA follows: TGTGCCTGGGGTTTTAGACTAGTAAACGAGCAGTACTTC. Encoded protein: CAWGFRLVNEQYF. Variable domain in full (rest from reference TRBV30 and TRBJ2-7): SQTIHQWPATLVQPVGSPLSLECTVEGTSNPNLYWYRQAAGRGLQLLFYSVGIGQISSEVPQNLSASRPQDRQFILSSKKLLLSDSGFYLCAWGFRLVNEQYFGPGTRLTVT.

The chain recombines TRBV6-1 with TRBJ2-3; D might be TRBD2 (5 bases). The germline V gene has CDR1 MNHNS and CDR2 SASEGT. V was clipped by 2 bases and J by 0 bases, with 9 bases between them. This CDR3 is built from 15 residues. CDR3 region: CASSERGPSTDTQYF. Written as DNA, the CDR3 is TGTGCCAGCAGTGAACGGGGTCCTAGCACAGATACGCAGTATTTT.

This chain connects TRBV10-2 to TRBJ1-4; D perhaps matches TRBD1 (6 bases). The CDR3 spans 13 residues. With 9 bases removed from V and 5 bases from J, the gap between germline ends came to 13 bases. Per germline, CDR1 WSHSY and CDR2 SAAADI. The chain's CDR3 is CASQGKDNEKLFF. CDR3 bases: TGCGCCAGTCAGGGGAAGGACAATGAAAAACTGTTTTTT.

The V call is TRBV4-3, the J call TRBJ2-7; TRBD2 agrees at 7 bases. V shed 4 bases and J 3 bases; nucleotides not matched to a gene: 6. The germline CDR1 and CDR2 sequences are LGHNA and YSLEER. This CDR3 comprises 14 residues. The DNA of the CDR3 is TGCGCCAGCAGCCCGGGAGGTGGGGACTACGAGCAGTACTTC. This encodes CASSPGGGDYEQYF.

This clone was recorded once. J is TRBJ2-5 and V is TRBV19; TRBD1 agrees at 9 bases. Germline CDR1 and CDR2: LNHDA and SQIVND (reference sequence). V dropped 4 bases and J dropped 4; count of bases not matched to a gene: 7. The CDR3 is 15 amino acids. Here the CDR3 reads CASSKGTGWAETQYF. The CDR3 nucleotides are TGTGCCAGTAGTAAAGGGACAGGGTGGGCAGAGACCCAGTACTTC.

This clone occurred a few times. V is TRBV12-5 and J is TRBJ2-7; D may be TRBD2 (5 bases). Germline CDR1 is LGHNT and CDR2 is FRNRAP. The CDR3 sequence is 17 residues long. Trimming pared 0 bases from V and 8 bases from J, leaving 23 bases between. The CDR3 spells CASGLVGLPSKDQKQYF. The CDR3 DNA reads TGTGCTAGTGGTTTGGTCGGACTCCCCTCGAAGGATCAGAAGCAGTACTTC.

CDR3 protein: CASTSGGPHEQFF. In DNA, the CDR3 is TGCGCCAGCACTTCGGGGGGGCCCCATGAGCAGTTCTTC. The rearrangement joins TRBV4-1 to TRBJ2-1; the match to TRBD2 covers 8 bases. Germline values: CDR1 MGHRA, CDR2 YSYEKL. The ends lost 7 bases at V and 8 bases at J; junction bases unmatched: 7. The CDR3 runs 13 residues.

This chain connects TRBV4-2 to TRBJ1-6, with a tentative D call TRBD1 (5 bases). The CDR3 contains 18 residues. V gave up 0 bases and J gave up 0 bases, with 12 bases separating them. CDR1 LGHNA and CDR2 YNFKEQ come from the germline V gene. The CDR3 DNA sequence: TGTGCCAGCAGCCAAGAACTGGGGGGATCCTCCTATAATTCACCCCTCCACTTT. This encodes CASSQELGGSSYNSPLHF.

The chain has TRBV24-1 and TRBJ2-5; no clear D. Germline-derived CDR1 and CDR2 are KGHDR and SFDVKD. The CDR3 is made up of 14 amino acids. V shed 1 base and J shed 5 bases, with 10 bases lying between them. The DNA of the CDR3 is TGTGCCACCAGTGATTTCACATCGAGGGAGACCCAGTACTTC. Translating gives CATSDFTSRETQYF.

The rearrangement joins TRBV7-9 to TRBJ2-1, with D possibly matching TRBD2 (6 bases). Germline V gives CDR1 SEHNR, CDR2 FQNEAQ (reference sequence). V shed 2 bases and J shed 9 bases, with 14 bases lying between them. CDR3 length equals 14 residues. The CDR3 sequence is CASSLTPGGGEQFF. The DNA of the CDR3 is TGTGCCAGCAGCTTAACTCCCGGGGGAGGTGAGCAGTTCTTC.

The V call is TRBV7-2, the J call TRBJ1-1; D remains unclear. Germline CDR1 SGHTA, CDR2 FQGNSA. The CDR3 loop spans 12 amino acids. Between the trimmed V and J ends, which lost 3 bases and 1 base, there was a span of 3 bases. The CDR3 coding sequence is TGTGCCAGCAGCTTCGGGAACACTGAAGCTTTCTTT. It yields the protein CASSFGNTEAFF.

This chain uses TRBV29-1 with TRBJ2-2, with D hard to call. Trimming left V 4 bases short and J 5 bases short, with 5 bases between. The CDR3 is 11 residues long. Per the germline V gene, CDR1 is SQVTM and CDR2 is ANQGSEA. For the CDR3, the DNA is TGCAGCGTTGTCGTTACCGGGGAGCTGTTTTTT. Translating it yields CSVVVTGELFF.

V gene TRBV18 combines with J gene TRBJ2-2; a possible D gene is TRBD1 (6 bases). CDR3 length equals 18 residues. V was trimmed by 3 bases and J by 2 bases, leaving 19 bases between them. The germline V gene encodes CDR1 KGHSH and CDR2 LQKENI. CDR3 sequence reads: CASSPPGWGQINTGELFF. CDR3 DNA: TGTGCCAGCTCACCGCCTGGGTGGGGACAAATAAACACCGGGGAGCTGTTTTTT.

The chain links TRBV4-3 to TRBJ2-3; D is uncertain. The CDR3 runs to 15 residues. The germline V gene has CDR1 LGHNA and CDR2 YSLEER. The V and J ends lost 1 base and 3 bases respectively, with 11 bases between them. CDR3 coding DNA: TGCGCCAGCAGCCAAGGTACACTACATACAGATACGCAGTATTTT. As protein: CASSQGTLHTDTQYF.

The chain employs TRBV7-9 and TRBJ1-4; TRBD1 aligns across 8 bases. Trimming took 11 bases from V and 5 from J; bases not matched to a gene: 13. CDR1 SEHNR and CDR2 FQNEAQ come from the germline V gene (reference sequence). This CDR3 contains 15 residues. The CDR3: CAVTKGGQENEKLFF. Here the CDR3 DNA reads TGTGCCGTCACCAAGGGGGGACAGGAGAATGAAAAACTGTTTTTT.

The chain couples TRBV30 to TRBJ1-1, with 8 positions matching TRBD1. Germline lookup yields CDR1 GTSNPN and CDR2 SVGIG (reference sequence). The CDR3 has 12 residues. V gave up 4 bases and J gave up 11 bases; unmatched junction bases: 9. CDR3 sequence reads: CAWMEAGGRAFF. Written as DNA, the CDR3 is TGTGCCTGGATGGAGGCAGGGGGCAGGGCTTTCTTT.

The CDR3 DNA reads TGTGCCAGCCAGAGGACTAGCCGAAACAATGAGCAGTTCTTC. Its translation: CASQRTSRNNEQFF. The rearrangement joins TRBV19 to TRBJ2-1; 8 nucleotides match TRBD2. J lost 5 bases, V lost 9 bases, and 9 bases had no gene match. CDR1 and CDR2 from the germline V gene are LNHDA and SQIVND (reference sequence). The CDR3 is made up of 14 amino acids. The whole variable domain, filled in from reference TRBV19 and TRBJ2-1, reads DGGITQSPKYLFRKEGQNVTLSCEQNLNHDAMYWYRQDPGQGLRLIYYSQIVNDFQKGDIAEGYSVSREKKESFPLTVTSAQKNPTAFYLCASQRTSRNNEQFFGPGTRLTVL.

This chain uses TRBV5-4 with TRBJ2-3; no definite D call. The CDR3 loop spans 13 amino acids. In germline, CDR1 is SGHNT, CDR2 YYREEE (reference sequence). V shed 5 bases and J shed 1 base, with 8 bases lying between them. The CDR3: CASRAVGTDTQYF. The DNA of the CDR3 is TGTGCCAGCAGGGCGGTCGGCACAGATACGCAGTATTTT.

The chain employs TRBV7-8 and TRBJ2-3; D unclear. Germline V gene lookup returns CDR1 SGHVS and CDR2 FQNEAQ. Trimming took 5 bases from V and 3 from J, leaving 15 bases between them. The CDR3 covers 15 residues. In nucleotides, the CDR3 is TGTGCCAGCAGCCCCCAAGGCGGATGGACAGATACGCAGTATTTT. Its protein product is CASSPQGGWTDTQYF.

Only a few counts were recorded for this clone. This sequence joins TRBV28 and TRBJ1-2; no definite D call. The CDR3 covers 11 residues. Germline V gene sequence: CDR1 MDHEN, CDR2 SYDVKM. V was clipped by 6 bases and J by 8 bases, with 10 bases between them. The chain's CDR3 is CASSLTEGYTF. The DNA of the CDR3 is TGTGCCAGCAGCCTTACAGAGGGCTACACCTTC.

The V gene is TRBV11-2, the J gene TRBJ2-2; TRBD2 agrees at 7 bases. From germline, CDR1 is SGHAT and CDR2 FQNNGV. This CDR3 is built from 15 residues. V lost 3 bases, J lost 5 bases, and 6 bases stayed unmatched. The CDR3 loop reads CASSFQTSRTGELFF. The CDR3 nucleotides are TGTGCCAGCAGCTTTCAGACTAGCCGTACCGGGGAGCTGTTTTTT.

The chain is built from TRBV21-1 and TRBJ1-2; the listed D gene, TRBD1, was not tested against the DNA. TRBV21-1 represents a pseudogene. CDR3 size: 13 residues. In DNA form, the CDR3 reads TGTGCCAGCAGCAAGGACAGCTTCTATGGCTACACCTTC. It yields the protein CASSKDSFYGYTF.

The rearrangement links TRBV29-1 to TRBJ2-1, with 9 bases matching TRBD2. This CDR3 region has 13 residues. V was pared by 8 bases and J by 4 bases, with 6 bases of the junction left unmatched. The germline V gene encodes CDR1 SQVTM and CDR2 ANQGSEA. CDR3 sequence (DNA): TGCAGCTCAGCGGGAGGCCTTTACAATGAGCAGTTCTTC. Encoded protein: CSSAGGLYNEQFF.

This clone was found a few times. V usage is TRBV6-6 and J usage is TRBJ1-1; a weak D match, TRBD1 (6 bases). The germline V and J ends were trimmed by 2 bases and 7 bases, with 11 bases remaining between them. Germline loops: CDR1 MNHNY, CDR2 SVGAGI (reference sequence). The CDR3 runs to 13 residues. The CDR3 sequence is CASSYPAGVEAFF. CDR3 nucleotides: TGTGCCAGCAGTTACCCCGCAGGGGTTGAAGCTTTCTTT.